The entry below gives a single T cell receptor (beta chain) sequence along with its context. Germline V lookup: CDR1 MRHNA, CDR2 SNTAGT. This CDR3 is 15 amino acids long. The V end lost 3 bases, the J end lost 7 bases, and 15 bases lay between the germline ends. These data are taken from a study of cytomegalovirus exposure and HLA in healthy donors. This PCR relied on a set of 60 Vbeta primers and 13 Jbeta primers. Profiling relied on immunoSEQ multiplex PCR, and the TCRdb table lists in-frame clones only, not all of them. The data hold 210,000 or so clones, with about 77% observed a single time. The sequenced material came from PBMCs. The clonotype comes from a boy aged 5-17 years in good health and CMV-seronegative. The genes are TRBV6-4 and TRBJ1-4; unclear D gene. The CDR3 DNA reads TGTGCCAGCAGTGAGAGGGAAGGAGACGCTGAAAAACTGTTTTTT. Its protein is CASSEREGDAEKLFF.